This entry describes one T cell receptor beta chain. The source of the sample is a study of shared clonotypes between healthy human individuals. Study in general: Used for every donor were three CD4 naive, three CD4 memory, two CD8 naive and one CD8 memory plate.

TCRdb keeps only in-frame clones here, not all; method: immunoSEQ multiplex PCR. This table has about 510,000 clones, roughly 95% appearing once. The CDR3 is 15 amino acids. The V and J ends lost 6 bases and 6 bases, in that order; junction bases with no gene match: 7. Germline assignment: CDR1 MDHEN and CDR2 SYDVKM. The TCR originated in a woman in her 30s in good health. Input material: naive CD4+ T cells sorted from blood. The sample's subset: CD45RA+ positively selected. The V call is TRBV28, the J call TRBJ2-1, with TRBD1 identical over 11 bases. The CDR3 protein is CASRSGTGGFNEQFF. CDR3 DNA: TGTGCCAGCAGATCCGGGACAGGGGGGTTCAATGAGCAGTTCTTC.